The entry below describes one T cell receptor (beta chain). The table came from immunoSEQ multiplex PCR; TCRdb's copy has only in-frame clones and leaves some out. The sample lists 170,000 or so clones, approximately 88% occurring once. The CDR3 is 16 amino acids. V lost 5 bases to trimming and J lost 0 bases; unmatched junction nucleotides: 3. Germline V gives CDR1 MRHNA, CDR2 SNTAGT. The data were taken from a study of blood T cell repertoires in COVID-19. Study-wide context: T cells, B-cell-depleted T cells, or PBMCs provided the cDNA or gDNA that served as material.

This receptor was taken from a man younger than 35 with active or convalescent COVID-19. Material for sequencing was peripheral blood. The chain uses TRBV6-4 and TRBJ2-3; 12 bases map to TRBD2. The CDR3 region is CASSFTSGGSTDTQYF. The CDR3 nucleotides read TGTGCCAGCAGTTTTACTAGCGGGGGGAGCACAGATACGCAGTATTTT.